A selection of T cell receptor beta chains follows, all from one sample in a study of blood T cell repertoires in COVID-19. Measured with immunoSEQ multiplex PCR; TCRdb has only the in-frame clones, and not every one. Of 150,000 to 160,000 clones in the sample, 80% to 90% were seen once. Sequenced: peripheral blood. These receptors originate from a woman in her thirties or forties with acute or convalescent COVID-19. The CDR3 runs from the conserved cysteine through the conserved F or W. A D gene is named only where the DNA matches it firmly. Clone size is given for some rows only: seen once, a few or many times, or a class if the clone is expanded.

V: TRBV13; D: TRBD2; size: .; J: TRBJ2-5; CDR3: CASSLAGTSGQETQYF; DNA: TGTGCCAGCAGCTTAGCCGGGACTAGCGGACAAGAGACCCAGTACTTC
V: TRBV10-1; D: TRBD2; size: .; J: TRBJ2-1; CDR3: CASSETSGGYNEQFF; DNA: TGCGCCAGCAGTGAGACTTCGGGGGGATACAATGAGCAGTTCTTC
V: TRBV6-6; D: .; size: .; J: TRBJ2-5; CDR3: CASSYKGEETQYF; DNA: TGTGCCAGCAGTTACAAAGGGGAAGAGACCCAGTACTTC
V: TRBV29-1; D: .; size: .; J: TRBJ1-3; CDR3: CSSISHRLISGNTIYF; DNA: TGCAGTTCCATTTCCCACAGATTGATATCTGGAAACACCATATATTTT
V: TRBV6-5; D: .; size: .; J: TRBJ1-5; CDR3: CASSYGADQPQHF; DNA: TGTGCCAGCAGTTACGGGGCAGATCAGCCCCAGCATTTT
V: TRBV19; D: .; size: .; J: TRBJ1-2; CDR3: CASTPASVSNYGYTF; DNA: TGTGCCAGTACCCCCGCTAGTGTTTCTAACTATGGCTACACCTTC
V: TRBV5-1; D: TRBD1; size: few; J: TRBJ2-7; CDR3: CASSKMGQGISYEQYF; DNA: TGCGCCAGCAGCAAAATGGGACAGGGGATCTCCTACGAGCAGTACTTC
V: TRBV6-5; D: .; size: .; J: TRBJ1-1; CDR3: CASSYQTDLNTEAFF; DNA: TGTGCCAGCAGTTACCAGACTGATTTGAACACTGAAGCTTTCTTT
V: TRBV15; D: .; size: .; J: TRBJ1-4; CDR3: CATSIRNPRGNEKLFF; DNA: TGTGCCACCAGCATTCGAAACCCCCGGGGGAATGAAAAACTGTTTTTT
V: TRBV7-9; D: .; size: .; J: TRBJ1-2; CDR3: CASSSVGGRGSYGYTF; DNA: TGTGCCAGCAGCTCCGTCGGCGGCAGGGGTTCATATGGCTACACCTTC
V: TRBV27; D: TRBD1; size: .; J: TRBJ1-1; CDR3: CASSSRQGVSEAFF; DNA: TGTGCCAGCAGTTCCCGACAGGGGGTTTCTGAAGCTTTCTTT
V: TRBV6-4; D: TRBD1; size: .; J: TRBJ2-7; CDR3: CASSETGTGAHEQYF; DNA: TGTGCCAGCAGTGAAACCGGGACAGGGGCCCACGAGCAGTACTTC
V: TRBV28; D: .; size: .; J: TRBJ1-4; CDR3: CATSRDIEKLFF; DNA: TGTGCCACCTCACGGGACATCGAAAAACTGTTTTTT
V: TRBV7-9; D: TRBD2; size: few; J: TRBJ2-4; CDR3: CASSLDVAGGPSAKNIQYF; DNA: TGTGCCAGCAGCTTAGATGTAGCGGGGGGGCCCTCGGCCAAAAACATTCAGTACTTC
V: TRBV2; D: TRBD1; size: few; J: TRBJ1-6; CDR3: CASSEGTGNWNSPLHF; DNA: TGTGCCAGCAGTGAAGGGACAGGGAATTGGAATTCACCCCTCCACTTT
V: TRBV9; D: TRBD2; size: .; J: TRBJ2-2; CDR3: CASSVVLGGTGELFF; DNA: TGTGCCAGCAGCGTAGTGTTGGGAGGGACCGGGGAGCTGTTTTTT
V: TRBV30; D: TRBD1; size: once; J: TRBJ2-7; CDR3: CAWSVVSYRGRGEQYF; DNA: TGTGCCTGGAGTGTCGTTTCCTACAGGGGGCGCGGCGAGCAGTACTTC
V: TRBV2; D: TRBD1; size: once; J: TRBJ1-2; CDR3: CADQGQEGALGYTF; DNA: TGTGCCGATCAGGGACAAGAGGGGGCGCTTGGCTACACCTTC
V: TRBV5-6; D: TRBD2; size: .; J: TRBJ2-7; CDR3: CASSFPTSGGVYEQYF; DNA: TGTGCCAGCAGCTTCCCGACTAGCGGGGGGGTTTACGAGCAGTACTTC
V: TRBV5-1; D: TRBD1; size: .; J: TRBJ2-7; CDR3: CASSPGQDRTYEQYF; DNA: TGCGCCAGCAGCCCCGGACAGGATCGGACCTACGAGCAGTACTTC
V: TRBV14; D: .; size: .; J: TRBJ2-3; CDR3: CASSQDKRDTQYF; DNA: TGTGCCAGCAGCCAAGATAAGAGGGATACGCAGTATTTT
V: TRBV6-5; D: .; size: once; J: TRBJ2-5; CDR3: CASSYGVGGQVAQYF; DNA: TGTGCCAGCAGTTACGGGGTTGGAGGCCAAGTGGCCCAGTACTTC
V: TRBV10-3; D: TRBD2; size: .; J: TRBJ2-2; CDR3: CAISPGLAQPDELFF; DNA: TGTGCCATCAGCCCGGGACTAGCGCAACCGGACGAGCTGTTTTTT
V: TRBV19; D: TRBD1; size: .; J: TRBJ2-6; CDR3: CASSRMAGTGESGANVLTF; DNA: TGTGCCAGTAGCCGAATGGCTGGGACAGGGGAGTCTGGGGCCAACGTCCTGACTTTC
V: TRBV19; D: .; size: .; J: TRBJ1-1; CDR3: CASSMGATGMNTEAFF; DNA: TGTGCCAGTAGTATGGGGGCGACAGGCATGAACACTGAAGCTTTCTTT
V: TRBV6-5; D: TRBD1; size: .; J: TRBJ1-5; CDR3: CASRRSGDSSQNSYF; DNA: TGTGCCAGCAGACGATCCGGGGACAGCTCCCAAAACAGCTATTTT
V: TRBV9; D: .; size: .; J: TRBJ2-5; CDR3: CASSVNGRDSETQYF; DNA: TGTGCCAGCAGCGTAAATGGCAGGGATTCAGAGACCCAGTACTTC
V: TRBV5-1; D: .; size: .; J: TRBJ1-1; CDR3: CASSLGRSDTEAFF; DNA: TGCGCCAGCAGCTTGGGGAGGTCGGACACTGAAGCTTTCTTT
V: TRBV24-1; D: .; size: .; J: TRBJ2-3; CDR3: CATSSYTTSTDTQYF; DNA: TGTGCCACCAGTAGCTATACTACTAGCACAGATACGCAGTATTTT
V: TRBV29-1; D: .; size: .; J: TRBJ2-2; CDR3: CSVASGQRSTGELFF; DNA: TGCAGCGTTGCGTCCGGACAACGGAGCACCGGGGAGCTGTTTTTT
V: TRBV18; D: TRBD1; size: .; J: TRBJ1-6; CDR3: CASSPLPGQGRSSPLHF; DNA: TGTGCCAGCTCACCACTGCCGGGACAGGGTAGGAGTTCACCCCTCCACTTT
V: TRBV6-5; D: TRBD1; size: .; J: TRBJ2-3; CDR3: CASSRTRQGTDTQYF; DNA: TGTGCCAGCAGCCGTACCCGACAGGGAACAGATACGCAGTATTTT
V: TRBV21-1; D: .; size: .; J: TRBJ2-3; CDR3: CASTRRSGSTDTQYF; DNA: TGTGCCAGCACTCGACGTAGCGGGAGCACAGATACGCAGTATTTT
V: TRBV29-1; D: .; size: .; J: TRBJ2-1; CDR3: CSVRYGSNEQFF; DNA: TGCAGCGTTCGTTACGGGAGCAATGAGCAGTTCTTC
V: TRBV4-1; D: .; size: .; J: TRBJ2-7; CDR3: CASSQVTHLNRDKAYEQYF; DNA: TGCGCCAGCAGCCAAGTAACCCACTTAAACCGGGACAAAGCCTACGAGCAGTACTTC
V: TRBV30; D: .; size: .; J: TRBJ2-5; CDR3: CAWSPLGLETQYF; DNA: TGTGCCTGGAGTCCGCTAGGATTGGAGACCCAGTACTTC
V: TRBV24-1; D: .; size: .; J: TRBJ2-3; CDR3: CATSVSGADTQYF; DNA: TGTGCCACCAGTGTTAGCGGCGCAGATACGCAGTATTTT
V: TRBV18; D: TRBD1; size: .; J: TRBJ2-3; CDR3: CASSHAGQGGFLTDTQYF; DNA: TGTGCCAGCTCACACGCAGGACAGGGCGGTTTTCTCACAGATACGCAGTATTTT
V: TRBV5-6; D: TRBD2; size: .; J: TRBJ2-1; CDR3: CASRDPPGLAGVNEQFF; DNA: TGTGCCAGCAGAGACCCTCCGGGACTAGCGGGAGTAAATGAGCAGTTCTTC
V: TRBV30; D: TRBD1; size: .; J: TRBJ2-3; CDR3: CAWSRDRVFTDTQYF; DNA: TGTGCCTGGAGTAGGGACAGGGTTTTCACAGATACGCAGTATTTT
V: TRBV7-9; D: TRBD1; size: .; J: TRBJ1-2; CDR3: CASSLGQSNYGYTF; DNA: TGTGCCAGCAGCCTGGGACAGAGTAACTATGGCTACACCTTC
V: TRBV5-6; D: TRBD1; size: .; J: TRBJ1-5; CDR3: CASSYGTGVQPQHF; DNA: TGTGCCAGCAGCTATGGGACAGGGGTTCAGCCCCAGCATTTT
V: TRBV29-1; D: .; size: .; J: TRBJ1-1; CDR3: CSDTGVSTEAFF; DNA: TGCAGCGACACGGGGGTTAGCACTGAAGCTTTCTTT
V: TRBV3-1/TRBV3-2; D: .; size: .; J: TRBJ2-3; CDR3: CASSSGLVTDTQYF; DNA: TGTGCCAGCAGCTCGGGACTCGTCACAGATACGCAGTATTTT
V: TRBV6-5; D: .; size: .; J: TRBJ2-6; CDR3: CASSPGWSGANVLTF; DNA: TGTGCCAGCAGCCCAGGCTGGTCTGGGGCCAACGTCCTGACTTTC
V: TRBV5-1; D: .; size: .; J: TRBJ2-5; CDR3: CASSPTPNSERIQETQYF; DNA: TGCGCCAGCAGCCCGACACCTAATAGCGAGAGGATACAAGAGACCCAGTACTTC
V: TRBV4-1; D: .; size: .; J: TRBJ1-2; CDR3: CASSQSPGEFYGYTF; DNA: TGCGCCAGCAGCCAATCTCCCGGGGAATTTTATGGCTACACCTTC
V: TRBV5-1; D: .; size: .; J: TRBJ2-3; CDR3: CASSLGQGSTDTQYF; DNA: TGCGCCAGCAGCTTGGGGCAGGGGAGCACAGATACGCAGTATTTT
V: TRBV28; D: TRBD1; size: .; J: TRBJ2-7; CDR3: CASSLGTGNHEQYF; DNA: TGTGCCAGCAGTTTAGGGACAGGGAACCACGAGCAGTACTTC
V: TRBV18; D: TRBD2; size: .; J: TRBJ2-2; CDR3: CASSPNSGSVAGELFF; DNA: TGTGCCAGCTCACCCAATAGCGGGAGTGTCGCCGGGGAGCTGTTTTTT
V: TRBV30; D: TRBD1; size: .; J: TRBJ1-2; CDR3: CAWSVGGQGAKGYTF; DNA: TGTGCCTGGAGTGTGGGAGGACAGGGGGCGAAAGGCTACACCTTC
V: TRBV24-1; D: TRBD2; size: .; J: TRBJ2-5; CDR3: CATSDSRLAGFEETQYF; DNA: TGTGCCACCAGTGATTCGCGTCTAGCGGGATTTGAAGAGACCCAGTACTTC
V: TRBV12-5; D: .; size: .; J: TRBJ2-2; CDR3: CASGTGLSSYTGELFF; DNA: TGTGCTAGTGGTACCGGACTCTCGTCGTACACCGGGGAGCTGTTTTTT